This T cell receptor beta chain was sequenced during a study of tumor and adjacent non-tumor tissue in lung cancer. About the study: Histology: 11 to 13 adenocarcinoma, a couple of squamous cell carcinoma, 1 small cell lung cancer. Approximately 4.2 million productive TCRbeta reads were obtained per sample on average. The study's findings and limits: Top 100 clones took a larger repertoire share in normal lung.

CDR1 LGHNA and CDR2 YSLEER come from the germline V gene. The CDR3 covers 14 residues. RNA was extracted from bulk tissue without any cell sorting. Distant lung tissue was collected more than 3 cm away from the tumor edge. The library came from three nested PCR rounds adapted from ARM-PCR protocols. TCRdb called the multiplex PCR reads again in MiXCR, with one record for every CDR3 protein. The table includes roughly 74,000 distinct CDR3 sequences, around 80% detected once. As concerns this clonotype: Its antigen is not known. Compared with germline, one end of the junction differs, possibly owing to a read error.

This TCR was sampled from a man in his 70s with non-small cell lung cancer. The sequenced sample was distant non-tumor lung tissue. This chain joins TRBV4-3 and TRBJ1-2; D is undetermined. The chain's CDR3 is CASSQDVCADGYIF. For the CDR3, the DNA is TGCGCCAGCAGCCAAGATGTGTGCGCAGATGGCTACATCTTC.